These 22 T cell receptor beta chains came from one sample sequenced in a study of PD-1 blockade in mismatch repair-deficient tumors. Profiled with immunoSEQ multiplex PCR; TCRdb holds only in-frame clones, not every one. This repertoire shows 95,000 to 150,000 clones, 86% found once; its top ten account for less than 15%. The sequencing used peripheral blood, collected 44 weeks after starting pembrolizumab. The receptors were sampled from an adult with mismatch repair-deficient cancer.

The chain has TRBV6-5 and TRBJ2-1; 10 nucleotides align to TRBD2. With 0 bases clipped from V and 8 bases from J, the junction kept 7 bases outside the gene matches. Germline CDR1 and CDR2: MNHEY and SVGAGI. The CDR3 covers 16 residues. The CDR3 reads CASSYSKASGSDEQFF. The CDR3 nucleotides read TGTGCCAGCAGTTACTCGAAGGCTAGCGGGAGCGATGAGCAGTTCTTC.

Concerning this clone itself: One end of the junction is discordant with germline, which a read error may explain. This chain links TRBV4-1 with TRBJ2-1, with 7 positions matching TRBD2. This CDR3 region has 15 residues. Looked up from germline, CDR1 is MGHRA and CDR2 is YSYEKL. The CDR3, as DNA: TGCGCCAGCAGACCCCGGGACTACTCCTCCAATGAGCAGTTCTTC. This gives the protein CASRPRDYSSNEQFF.

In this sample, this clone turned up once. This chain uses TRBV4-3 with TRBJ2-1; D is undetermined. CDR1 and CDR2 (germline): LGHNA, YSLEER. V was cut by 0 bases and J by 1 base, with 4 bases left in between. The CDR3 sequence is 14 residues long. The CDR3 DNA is TGCGCCAGCAGCCAAGAGGGTTCCTACAATGAGCAGTTCTTC. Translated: CASSQEGSYNEQFF.

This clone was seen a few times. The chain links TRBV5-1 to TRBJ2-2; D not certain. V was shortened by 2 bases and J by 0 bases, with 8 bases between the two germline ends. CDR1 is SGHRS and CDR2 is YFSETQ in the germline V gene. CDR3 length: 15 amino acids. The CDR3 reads CASSFGPSNTGELFF. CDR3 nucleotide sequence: TGCGCCAGCAGCTTTGGCCCCTCGAACACCGGGGAGCTGTTTTTT.

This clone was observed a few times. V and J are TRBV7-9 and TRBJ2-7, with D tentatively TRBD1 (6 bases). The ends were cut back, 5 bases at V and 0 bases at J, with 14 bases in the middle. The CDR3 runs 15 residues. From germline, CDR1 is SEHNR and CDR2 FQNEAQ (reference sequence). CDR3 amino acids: CASSPSGRGSYEQYF. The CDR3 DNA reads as TGTGCCAGCAGCCCCTCGGGCAGGGGCTCCTACGAGCAGTACTTC.

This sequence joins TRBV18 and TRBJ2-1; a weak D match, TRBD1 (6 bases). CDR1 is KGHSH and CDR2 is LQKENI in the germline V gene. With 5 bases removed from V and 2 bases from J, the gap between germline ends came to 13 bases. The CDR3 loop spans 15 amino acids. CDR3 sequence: CASSTGQGPYNEQFF. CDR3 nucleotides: TGTGCCAGCTCAACGGGTCAGGGGCCCTACAATGAGCAGTTCTTC.

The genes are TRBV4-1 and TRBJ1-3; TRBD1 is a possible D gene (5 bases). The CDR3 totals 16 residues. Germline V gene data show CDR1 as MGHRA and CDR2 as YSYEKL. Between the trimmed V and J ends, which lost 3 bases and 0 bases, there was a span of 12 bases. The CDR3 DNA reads TGCGCCAGCAGCCACCCCACAGGCGACTCTGGAAACACCATATATTTT. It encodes CASSHPTGDSGNTIYF.

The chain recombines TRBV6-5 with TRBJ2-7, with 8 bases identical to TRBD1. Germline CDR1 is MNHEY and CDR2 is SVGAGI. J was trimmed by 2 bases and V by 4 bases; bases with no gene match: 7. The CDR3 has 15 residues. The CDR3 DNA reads TGTGCCAGCAGTTTCTGGACAGGGTCCCCCTACGAGCAGTACTTC. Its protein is CASSFWTGSPYEQYF.

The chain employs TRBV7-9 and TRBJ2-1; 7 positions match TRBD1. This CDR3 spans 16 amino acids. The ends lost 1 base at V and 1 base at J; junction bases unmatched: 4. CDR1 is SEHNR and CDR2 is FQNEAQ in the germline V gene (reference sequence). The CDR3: CASSLGRTGSYNEQFF. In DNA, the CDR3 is TGTGCCAGCAGCTTAGGCCGGACAGGTTCCTACAATGAGCAGTTCTTC. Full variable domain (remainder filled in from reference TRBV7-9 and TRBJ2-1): DTGVSQNPRHKITKRGQNVTFRCDPISEHNRLYWYRQTLGQGPEFLTYFQNEAQLEKSRLLSDRFSAERPKGSFSTLEIQRTEQGDSAMYLCASSLGRTGSYNEQFFGPGTRLTVL.

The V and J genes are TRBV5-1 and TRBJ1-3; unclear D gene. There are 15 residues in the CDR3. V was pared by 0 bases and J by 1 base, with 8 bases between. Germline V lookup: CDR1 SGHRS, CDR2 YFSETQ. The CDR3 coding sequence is TGCGCCAGCAGCTTGGATCCGACTTCTGGAAACACCATATATTTT. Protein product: CASSLDPTSGNTIYF.

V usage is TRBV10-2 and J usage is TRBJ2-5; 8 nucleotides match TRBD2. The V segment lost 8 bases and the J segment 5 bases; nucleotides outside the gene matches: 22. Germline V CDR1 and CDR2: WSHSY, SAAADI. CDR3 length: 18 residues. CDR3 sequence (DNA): TGCGCCAGCCTCGAGCAGGGACTAGTGCCCAAAACGAGGGAGACCCAGTACTTC. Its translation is CASLEQGLVPKTRETQYF.

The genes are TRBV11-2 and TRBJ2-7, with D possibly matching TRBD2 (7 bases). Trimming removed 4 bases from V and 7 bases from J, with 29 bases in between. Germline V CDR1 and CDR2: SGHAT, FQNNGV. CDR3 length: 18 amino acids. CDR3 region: CASSWEGVVDNEEGEQYF. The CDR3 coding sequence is TGTGCCAGCAGCTGGGAGGGGGTGGTAGATAACGAAGAGGGGGAGCAGTACTTC.

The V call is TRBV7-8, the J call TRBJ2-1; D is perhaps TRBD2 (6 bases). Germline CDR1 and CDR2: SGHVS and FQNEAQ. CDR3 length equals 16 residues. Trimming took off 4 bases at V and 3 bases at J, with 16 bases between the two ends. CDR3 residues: CASSSKPGLNYNEQFF. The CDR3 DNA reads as TGTGCCAGCAGCTCGAAACCGGGACTGAACTACAATGAGCAGTTCTTC.

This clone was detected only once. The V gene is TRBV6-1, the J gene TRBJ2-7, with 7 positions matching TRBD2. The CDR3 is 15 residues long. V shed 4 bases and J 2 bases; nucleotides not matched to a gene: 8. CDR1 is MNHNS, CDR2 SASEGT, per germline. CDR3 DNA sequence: TGTGCCAGCAGTGGTCGACTAGCTTTTGCCTACGAGCAGTACTTC. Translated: CASSGRLAFAYEQYF.

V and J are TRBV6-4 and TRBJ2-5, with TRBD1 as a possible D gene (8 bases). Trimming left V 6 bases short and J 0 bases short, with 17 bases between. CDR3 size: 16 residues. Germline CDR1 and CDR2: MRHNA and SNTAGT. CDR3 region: CASRAGQGGYQETQYF. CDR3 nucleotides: TGTGCCAGCAGGGCCGGACAGGGAGGGTACCAAGAGACCCAGTACTTC.

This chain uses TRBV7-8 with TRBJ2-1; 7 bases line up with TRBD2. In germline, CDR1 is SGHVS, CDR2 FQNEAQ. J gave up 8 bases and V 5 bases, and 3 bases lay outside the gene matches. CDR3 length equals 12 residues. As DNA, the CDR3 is TGTGCCAGCAGCCGCCGGGGGGATGAGCAGTTCTTC. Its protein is CASSRRGDEQFF.

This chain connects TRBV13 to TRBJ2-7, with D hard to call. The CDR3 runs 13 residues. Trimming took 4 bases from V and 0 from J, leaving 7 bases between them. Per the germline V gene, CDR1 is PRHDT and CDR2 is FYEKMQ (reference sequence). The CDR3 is CASSSRSSYEQYF. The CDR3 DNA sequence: TGTGCCAGCAGCTCAAGGAGCTCCTACGAGCAGTACTTC. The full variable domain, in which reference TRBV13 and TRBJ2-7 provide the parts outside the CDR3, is AAGVIQSPRHLIKEKRETATLKCYPIPRHDTVYWYQQGPGQDPQFLISFYEKMQSDKGSIPDRFSAQQFSDYHSELNMSSLELGDSALYFCASSSRSSYEQYFGPGTRLTVT.

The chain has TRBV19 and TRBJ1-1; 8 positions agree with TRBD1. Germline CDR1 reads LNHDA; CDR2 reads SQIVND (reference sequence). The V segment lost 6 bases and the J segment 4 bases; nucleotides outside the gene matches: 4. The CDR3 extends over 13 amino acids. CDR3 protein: CASSGQGFTEAFF. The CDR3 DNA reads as TGTGCCAGTAGCGGACAGGGTTTCACTGAAGCTTTCTTT.

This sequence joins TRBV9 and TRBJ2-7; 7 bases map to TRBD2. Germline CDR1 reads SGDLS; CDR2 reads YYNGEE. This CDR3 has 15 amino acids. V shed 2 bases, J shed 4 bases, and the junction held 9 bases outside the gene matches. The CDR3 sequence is CASSVGGGALYEQYF. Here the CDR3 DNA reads TGTGCCAGCAGCGTCGGGGGAGGGGCCCTATACGAGCAGTACTTC.

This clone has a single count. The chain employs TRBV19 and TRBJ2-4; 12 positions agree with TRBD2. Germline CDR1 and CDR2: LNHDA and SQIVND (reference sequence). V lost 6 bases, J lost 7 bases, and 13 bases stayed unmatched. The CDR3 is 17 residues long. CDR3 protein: CASSSLTSGSRSNIQYF. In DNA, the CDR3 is TGTGCCAGTAGCTCCCTGACTAGCGGGAGCCGGTCGAACATTCAGTACTTC.

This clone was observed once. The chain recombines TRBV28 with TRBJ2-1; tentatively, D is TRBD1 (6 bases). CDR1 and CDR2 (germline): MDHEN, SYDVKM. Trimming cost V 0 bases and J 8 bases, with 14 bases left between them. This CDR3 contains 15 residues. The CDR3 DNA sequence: TGTGCCAGCAGTTTATGGGTAGTTAAGGGGGATGAGCAGTTCTTC. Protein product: CASSLWVVKGDEQFF.

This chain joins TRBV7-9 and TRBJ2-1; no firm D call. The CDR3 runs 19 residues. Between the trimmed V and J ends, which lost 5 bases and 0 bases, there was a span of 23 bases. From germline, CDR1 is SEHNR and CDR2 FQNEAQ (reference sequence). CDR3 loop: CASSVGQSLAELSYNEQFF. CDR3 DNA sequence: TGTGCCAGCAGCGTCGGCCAGTCTCTCGCGGAACTCTCCTACAATGAGCAGTTCTTC.